This is a list of T cell receptor beta chains from one sample in a study of OX40 agonist ivuxolimab in advanced cancers. Generated by immunoSEQ multiplex PCR, the TCRdb table keeps only in-frame clones and is missing some. This table has about 95,000 clones, approximately 85% appearing once. Specimen: CD4+ or CD8+ T cells sorted from blood, collected in a trial of the OX40 agonist ivuxolimab. The receptors shown here come from an adult with an advanced solid tumor such as melanoma, head and neck, liver or kidney cancer. Each CDR3 is given with its conserved first and last residue. The order of the fields is CDR3 length, V gene, clone size, J gene, D gene, CDR3 protein, CDR3 DNA. The D gene is left open where the match is weak. Only some rows state a clone size, as once, few, many or a class for expanded clones.

len: 13
v_gene: TRBV7-2
abundance: few
j_gene: TRBJ1-2
d_gene: NA
CDR3aa: CASSPEGVDGYTF
CDR3nt: TGTGCCAGCAGCCCCGAGGGGGTTGACGGCTACACCTTC

len: 15
v_gene: TRBV19
abundance: NA
j_gene: TRBJ1-3
d_gene: NA
CDR3aa: CASSPSVYSGNTIYF
CDR3nt: TGTGCCAGTAGCCCTAGTGTTTACTCTGGAAACACCATATATTTT

len: 17
v_gene: TRBV27
abundance: NA
j_gene: TRBJ2-2
d_gene: TRBD2
CDR3aa: CASSLGTSGSQTGELFF
CDR3nt: TGTGCCAGCAGTTTGGGGACTAGCGGGAGTCAAACCGGGGAGCTGTTTTTT

len: 13
v_gene: TRBV7-3
abundance: once
j_gene: TRBJ2-3
d_gene: NA
CDR3aa: CASSHWGPDTQYF
CDR3nt: TGTGCCAGCAGCCACTGGGGACCAGATACGCAGTATTTT

len: 15
v_gene: TRBV28
abundance: once
j_gene: TRBJ1-5
d_gene: NA
CDR3aa: CASSLDLPINQPQHF
CDR3nt: TGTGCCAGCAGTTTGGATCTTCCGATTAATCAGCCCCAGCATTTT

len: 18
v_gene: TRBV5-1
abundance: NA
j_gene: TRBJ2-2
d_gene: TRBD2
CDR3aa: CASSNTPGLAGGAGELFF
CDR3nt: TGCGCCAGCAGCAACACCCCCGGACTAGCGGGAGGGGCCGGGGAGCTGTTTTTT

len: 14
v_gene: TRBV27
abundance: NA
j_gene: TRBJ1-2
d_gene: NA
CDR3aa: CASSMKQGHSGYTF
CDR3nt: TGTGCCAGCAGTATGAAACAGGGACATTCCGGCTACACCTTC

len: 16
v_gene: TRBV5-8
abundance: NA
j_gene: TRBJ2-1
d_gene: NA
CDR3aa: CASSSYSRSSYNEQFF
CDR3nt: TGTGCCAGCAGCTCATACTCCCGAAGCTCCTACAATGAGCAGTTCTTC

len: 12
v_gene: TRBV6-1
abundance: NA
j_gene: TRBJ2-1
d_gene: NA
CDR3aa: CASSEDRNEQFF
CDR3nt: TGTGCCAGCAGTGAAGATAGGAATGAGCAGTTCTTC

len: 14
v_gene: TRBV19
abundance: NA
j_gene: TRBJ1-5
d_gene: NA
CDR3aa: CASDDVYSNQPQHF
CDR3nt: TGTGCCAGTGACGACGTTTATAGCAATCAGCCCCAGCATTTT

len: 12
v_gene: TRBV14
abundance: NA
j_gene: TRBJ2-6
d_gene: NA
CDR3aa: CASSQRANVLTF
CDR3nt: TGTGCCAGCAGCCAAAGGGCCAACGTCCTGACTTTC

len: 14
v_gene: TRBV5-1
abundance: NA
j_gene: TRBJ2-7
d_gene: TRBD2
CDR3aa: CASSRLAGANEQYF
CDR3nt: TGCGCCAGCAGCAGACTAGCGGGAGCCAACGAGCAGTACTTC

len: 13
v_gene: TRBV7-8
abundance: NA
j_gene: TRBJ2-7
d_gene: NA
CDR3aa: CASSATSSYEQYF
CDR3nt: TGTGCCAGCAGCGCGACTAGCTCCTACGAGCAGTACTTC

len: 18
v_gene: TRBV7-9
abundance: NA
j_gene: TRBJ1-1
d_gene: NA
CDR3aa: CASSLRHMKKDRNTEAFF
CDR3nt: TGTGCCAGCAGCTTAAGGCACATGAAAAAGGACAGGAACACTGAAGCTTTCTTT

len: 15
v_gene: TRBV5-1
abundance: NA
j_gene: TRBJ1-1
d_gene: TRBD1
CDR3aa: CASSSAPTGITEAFF
CDR3nt: TGCGCCAGCAGTTCCGCCCCGACAGGGATCACTGAAGCTTTCTTT

len: 18
v_gene: TRBV4-1
abundance: once
j_gene: TRBJ2-3
d_gene: NA
CDR3aa: CASSRLHGFRDLTDTQYF
CDR3nt: TGCGCCAGCAGCCGCTTACACGGCTTTAGGGACCTCACAGATACGCAGTATTTT

len: 12
v_gene: TRBV7-2
abundance: NA
j_gene: TRBJ1-1
d_gene: NA
CDR3aa: CASSQMFRRAFF
CDR3nt: TGTGCCAGCAGCCAAATGTTTCGTCGAGCTTTCTTT

len: 16
v_gene: TRBV5-3
abundance: few
j_gene: TRBJ2-2
d_gene: NA
CDR3aa: CARDQGPCTSTGELFF
CDR3nt: TGTGCCAGGGACCAGGGGCCTTGTACCAGTACCGGGGAGCTGTTTTTT

len: 14
v_gene: TRBV5-4
abundance: NA
j_gene: TRBJ2-7
d_gene: TRBD2
CDR3aa: CASSLEGLADEQYF
CDR3nt: TGTGCCAGCAGCTTGGAGGGACTAGCGGACGAGCAGTACTTC

len: 16
v_gene: TRBV28
abundance: few
j_gene: TRBJ1-2
d_gene: NA
CDR3aa: CASSYLGGRRINGYTF
CDR3nt: TGTGCCAGCAGTTACCTCGGGGGGCGGAGGATTAACGGCTACACCTTC

len: 13
v_gene: TRBV5-1
abundance: NA
j_gene: TRBJ2-2
d_gene: NA
CDR3aa: CASSFSLHGELFF
CDR3nt: TGCGCCAGCAGCTTCAGCCTGCACGGGGAGCTGTTTTTT

len: 14
v_gene: TRBV28
abundance: NA
j_gene: TRBJ2-3
d_gene: NA
CDR3aa: CASSLGGYTDTQYF
CDR3nt: TGTGCCAGCAGTTTAGGGGGTTACACAGATACGCAGTATTTT

len: 12
v_gene: TRBV6-5
abundance: NA
j_gene: TRBJ1-1
d_gene: TRBD1
CDR3aa: CAIQGVGTEAFF
CDR3nt: TGTGCCATCCAGGGGGTGGGCACTGAAGCTTTCTTT

len: 11
v_gene: TRBV5-6
abundance: NA
j_gene: TRBJ2-5
d_gene: NA
CDR3aa: CASSLWETQYF
CDR3nt: TGTGCCAGCAGCTTGTGGGAGACCCAGTACTTC

len: 13
v_gene: TRBV6-1
abundance: NA
j_gene: TRBJ2-5
d_gene: NA
CDR3aa: CASSAGAEETQYF
CDR3nt: TGTGCCAGCAGTGCGGGAGCGGAAGAGACCCAGTACTTC

len: 16
v_gene: TRBV2
abundance: NA
j_gene: TRBJ2-2
d_gene: TRBD2
CDR3aa: CASSRLAGGNTGELFF
CDR3nt: TGTGCCAGCAGTCGACTAGCGGGGGGAAACACCGGGGAGCTGTTTTTT

len: 15
v_gene: TRBV5-4
abundance: NA
j_gene: TRBJ2-2
d_gene: TRBD2
CDR3aa: CASSPGRGRAGELFF
CDR3nt: TGTGCCAGCAGCCCCGGGAGGGGGAGGGCCGGGGAGCTGTTTTTT

len: 15
v_gene: TRBV5-4
abundance: NA
j_gene: TRBJ2-7
d_gene: TRBD2
CDR3aa: CASSLPSGISYEQYF
CDR3nt: TGTGCCAGCAGCTTACCTAGCGGGATTTCCTACGAGCAGTACTTC

len: 16
v_gene: TRBV6-6
abundance: few
j_gene: TRBJ2-7
d_gene: TRBD2
CDR3aa: CATYSYSGGSSYEQYF
CDR3nt: TGTGCCACCTACTCCTATAGCGGGGGCTCCTCCTACGAGCAGTACTTC

len: 12
v_gene: TRBV9
abundance: NA
j_gene: TRBJ2-5
d_gene: NA
CDR3aa: CASSGVGRTQYF
CDR3nt: TGTGCCAGCAGCGGAGTTGGTAGGACCCAGTACTTC

len: 15
v_gene: TRBV7-9
abundance: NA
j_gene: TRBJ2-1
d_gene: NA
CDR3aa: CASSKSGTWNNEQFF
CDR3nt: TGTGCCAGCAGCAAGTCCGGGACTTGGAACAATGAGCAGTTCTTC

len: 20
v_gene: TRBV2
abundance: NA
j_gene: TRBJ2-3
d_gene: TRBD2
CDR3aa: CASSLWGGLAGGKIKDTQYF
CDR3nt: TGTGCCAGCAGTCTCTGGGGGGGACTAGCGGGAGGGAAAATCAAAGATACGCAGTATTTT

len: 14
v_gene: TRBV7-2
abundance: NA
j_gene: TRBJ2-1
d_gene: TRBD1
CDR3aa: CASSWDRVDNEQFF
CDR3nt: TGTGCCAGCAGCTGGGACAGGGTAGACAATGAGCAGTTCTTC

len: 12
v_gene: TRBV28
abundance: few
j_gene: TRBJ2-7
d_gene: NA
CDR3aa: CATGAGDYEQYF
CDR3nt: TGTGCTACAGGGGCGGGAGACTACGAGCAGTACTTC

len: 16
v_gene: TRBV5-6
abundance: NA
j_gene: TRBJ1-4
d_gene: NA
CDR3aa: CASSSPGVGANEKLFF
CDR3nt: TGTGCCAGCAGCTCTCCGGGGGTAGGGGCTAATGAAAAACTGTTTTTT

len: 12
v_gene: TRBV16
abundance: NA
j_gene: TRBJ2-4
d_gene: NA
CDR3aa: CASSQLANIQYF
CDR3nt: TGTGCCAGCAGCCAATTGGCAAACATTCAGTACTTC

len: 18
v_gene: TRBV5-4
abundance: NA
j_gene: TRBJ2-7
d_gene: TRBD1
CDR3aa: CASSPGTGAAAAPYEQYF
CDR3nt: TGTGCCAGCAGCCCCGGGACAGGGGCCGCGGCGGCCCCCTACGAGCAGTACTTC

len: 12
v_gene: TRBV9
abundance: NA
j_gene: TRBJ2-3
d_gene: NA
CDR3aa: CASSISTDTQYF
CDR3nt: TGTGCCAGCAGCATTAGCACAGATACGCAGTATTTT